This T cell receptor beta chain was retrieved from a study of blood T cell repertoires in COVID-19. Trimming took off 6 bases at V and 7 bases at J, with 12 bases between the two ends. This CDR3 is 12 amino acids long. Authors' processing steps: Reference gene primer amplification yielded estimated nucleated cell counts. Profiling relied on immunoSEQ multiplex PCR, and the TCRdb table lists in-frame clones only, not all of them. V and J calls and clone size are as listed in that table; D and trimming were resolved from the DNA. The profile shows some 100,000 clones, around 87% of them singletons. The source of this sequence is a woman under 40 with acute or convalescent COVID-19. The chain couples TRBV12-3 or TRBV12-4 to TRBJ1-2; D not resolved. Sequencing was carried out using peripheral blood. This chain's CDR3 is CASREGEGGYTF. DNA of the CDR3: TGTGCCAGCAGGGAGGGAGAGGGTGGCTACACCTTC.